The source of this TCR beta chain is a study of cytomegalovirus exposure and HLA in healthy donors. A multiplex PCR was run with 60 Vbeta primers and 13 Jbeta primers. Here immunoSEQ multiplex PCR was the method, and the copy in TCRdb shows in-frame clones only, minus some. The sample lists 130,000 or so clones; roughly 74% were seen once. Unmatched junction bases numbered 5, after V lost 4 bases and J lost 1 base. This CDR3 region has 15 residues. From germline, CDR1 is SGHRS and CDR2 YFSETQ. The chain uses TRBV5-1 and TRBJ2-3; 8 bases agree with TRBD2. The clonotype was recovered from a man aged 35 to 55 in good health and CMV-seropositive. The sequenced sample was PBMCs. CDR3 nucleotide sequence: TGCGCCAGCAGCCAGCGGGAGACGGGCACAGATACGCAGTATTTT. Its protein is CASSQRETGTDTQYF.